Sequencing of this TCR beta chain was carried out in a study of T cell responses to AZD1222 COVID-19 vaccine. Study outcomes and limitations: It should be noted that donors were predominantly white British and more often female, and clonal diversity was possibly underestimated. Vaccine-associated CD4 TCRs ranged over spike, dominating at 160-218 and 743-854.

Details on this clone: Its antigen is not known.

CDR1 is SGHNT, CDR2 YYREEE, per germline (reference sequence). Trimming took off 4 bases at V and 6 bases at J, with 16 bases between the two ends. The CDR3 covers 14 residues. TCRdb's copy holds only in-frame clones and misses some; the assay was immunoSEQ multiplex PCR. Of approximately 200,000 clones listed, 91% are singletons. The TCR comes from an adult who received the AZD1222 COVID-19 vaccine. V is TRBV5-4 and J is TRBJ2-5; D gene ambiguous. The sequences come from peripheral blood, collected 28 days after the second AZD1222 dose. The CDR3 nucleotides are TGTGCCAGCAGCCCTAGGGAAGGTGGTAAGACCCAGTACTTC. Translated, it gives CASSPREGGKTQYF.